This TCR beta chain was sequenced in a study of regulatory T cells in long-lasting Graves disease (dated by TCRdb to the early 2020s). In terms of the full investigation: Newly diagnosed Graves' disease patients had taken antithyroid drugs for less than 3 months. Patients with persistent Graves' disease were compared with patients with newly diagnosed Graves' disease using TCR sequencing and RNA sequencing of peripheral blood. The study was conducted in China and was registered as a clinical trial. TCR sequencing covered some 13 persistent and around 20 newly diagnosed Graves' disease patients, around 33 samples in total. Study-wide conclusions, independent of this receptor: Preferential use of TRBV28, TRBJ1-2 and TRBJ2-5 was observed in persistent disease, whereas TRBV20-1 and TRBJ2-1 were favored in newly diagnosed disease. The authors acknowledged the small sample size as a limitation that may reduce accuracy. Sequencing and analysis were limited to the TCR beta chain. Because the primary lesion, thyroid tissue, could not be accessed, the study looked at peripheral blood alone. Compared with newly diagnosed patients, patients with persistent Graves' disease had lower TCR Shannon entropy and fewer highly expanded clones, which suggests clonal expansion. Patients with persistent disease shared more public clonotypes (about 2,700) than newly diagnosed patients did (966).

What the time point label conveys for this sample: newly diagnosed GD, antithyroid drugs for less than 3 months. For both TCR sequencing and RNA sequencing, RNA was extracted from PBMCs using TRIzol. Graves' disease was diagnosed according to American Thyroid Association guidelines. Recruitment of patients was carried out at an endocrinology department in Xi'an, China. From each patient, around 8.3 milliliters of peripheral blood was collected into an EDTA anticoagulant tube. Ficoll Paque Plus density gradient separation was used to isolate PBMCs, and no additional T cell sorting was done. An Agilent 2100 Bioanalyzer and agarose gel were used to check RNA quality, while a NanoDrop 2000 measured RNA concentration. For this chain, trimming is 5 bases at the V end and 8 bases at the J end, and the number of junction bases without a gene match is 8. The germline V gene provides CDR1 SGHTA and CDR2 FQGNSA. The CDR3 sequence holds 13 residues, the cysteine and phenylalanine included. CDR3 DNA only is kept here, 39 bases in frame from base 1.

The library was built by means of multiplex PCR. Instrument used: Illumina HiSeq 4000. iRepertoire HTBI primers and Arm-PCR amplification of CDR3 regions were used to construct TCR beta libraries. Gel purification was performed on PCR products prior to sequencing. The study's processing was this. A total of some 60 TRBV and 14 TRBJ segments were identified across samples and were used for gene usage analysis of CDR3 amino acid clonotypes. COPE and FqMerger were used to merge the filtered high-quality paired reads into contigs. BLAST was used to align contigs to IMGT TRBV, TRBD and TRBJ reference genes, with CDR3 defined following IMGT. Any clonotype with a frequency above 0.1% was counted as a highly expanded clone. Shannon entropy served as the measure of repertoire diversity, while the Gini coefficient captured V-J evenness. A clonotype found in more than one individual was treated as public. TCRdb cleaned the public reads at Q25 with fastp, built clones with MiXCR and kept in-frame beta chains. Rows with a matching CDR3 protein are joined into one entry that keeps the most common DNA and genes. These V and J calls rely on TCRdb rather than the paper's analysis. The table for this sample lists roughly 360,000 distinct CDR3 sequences; roughly 10% of them were counted only once. Approximately 17% of the sample rests with the top ten.

This clonotype showed up many times. Its antigen is unknown. Base qualities are not recorded, but no much larger clone differs from it by a single base. The data also belong to a second study, concerning T cells in Graves' hyperthyroidism and ophthalmopathy. Reported in the second study: Stable Graves' hyperthyroidism was defined as no progression to ophthalmopathy during 18 months of follow-up. Hyperthyroidism patients were newly diagnosed, with disease duration under 2 months, and aged 18 to 65 years. Patients with uncontrolled infections, other autoimmune diseases, pregnancy or lactation were excluded. Clinical symptoms, serum thyroxine and TRAb, thyroid ultrasound, and orbital computed tomography formed the basis for the diagnoses. A first-round RT-PCR of the TCR CDR3 used the HTBI primer set with the Qiagen OneStep RT-PCR kit. Most expanded thyroid clonotypes (frequency above 0.001) were also found in blood, which suggests that blood repertoires may mirror thyroid immune responses. Ophthalmopathy was separated from stable hyperthyroidism by a 13 V-J signature model, with roughly 88% sensitivity and roughly 84% specificity obtained in cross-validation and 80%/75% obtained in testing. In validation, the model predicted progression to ophthalmopathy a median of about 6 months before onset, with about 71% sensitivity and almost 75% specificity. To identify distinguishing TCR V-J signatures, a discovery cohort of some 99 patients was used, comprising some 45 with Graves' ophthalmopathy and 55 to 65 with stable Graves' hyperthyroidism. Prospective prediction of ophthalmopathy was tested in an independent validation cohort consisting of 18 to 20 hyperthyroidism patients and some 17 patients who later progressed to ophthalmopathy. The roughly 100 discovery patients were divided at random into training and test sets in a 7:3 ratio. In roughly six Graves' hyperthyroidism patients, the study also compared T-cell repertoires from thyroid tissue with T-cell repertoires from blood. Following sampling, methimazole starting at 30 mg daily was given to hyperthyroidism patients, and high-dose intravenous methylprednisolone was given to ophthalmopathy patients. A second multiplex PCR round built the libraries, followed by size selection and purification. Sequencing of the libraries was done on an Illumina HiSeq2000 using paired-end 100 bp reads. SOAPnuke was used to process the raw data, with reads discarded if the reads contained adapters or uncalled bases, had a mean Phred below 15, or lacked an exact constant-primer or identifier match. COPE v1.2.5 was used to merge high-quality paired reads, and clonotypes were defined as unique nucleotide sequences. MiTCR v1.1 was used to align clonotypes to the IMGT TRBV, TRBD and TRBJ reference segments. Only V-J combinations with frequency above 0.0001, covering about 99% of repertoires, were analysed. A TCS score was defined as the ratio of F50 (clonal expansion) to E x V (chaos), with BLOSUM62-based TCRdist applied between CDR3 peptides within each V-J. Welch's t-statistics and random forest reduced 500 to 550 V-J features to 13, which were used in a naive Bayes classifier (R e1071). Sample size was not statistically predetermined, and investigators were not blinded to group allocation. The paper describes TCR Vbeta CDR3 sequencing of around 140 peripheral blood samples, made up of roughly 45 ophthalmopathy patients, around 78 hyperthyroidism patients and roughly 17 progressor patients.

The clonotype was recovered from a woman between 18 and 30 years old with Graves disease. Donor details come from another sample of the same person, matched by shared clones. The chain uses TRBV7-2 and TRBJ1-2; 7 bases in the junction line up with TRBD1. Sequenced material: peripheral blood mononuclear cells (PBMCs), taken at new diagnosis, from a patient treated with antithyroid drugs. The DNA sequence reads TGTGCCAGCAGCCTCGACAGGGAAGAAGGCTACACCTTC. It translates to CASSLDREEGYTF.